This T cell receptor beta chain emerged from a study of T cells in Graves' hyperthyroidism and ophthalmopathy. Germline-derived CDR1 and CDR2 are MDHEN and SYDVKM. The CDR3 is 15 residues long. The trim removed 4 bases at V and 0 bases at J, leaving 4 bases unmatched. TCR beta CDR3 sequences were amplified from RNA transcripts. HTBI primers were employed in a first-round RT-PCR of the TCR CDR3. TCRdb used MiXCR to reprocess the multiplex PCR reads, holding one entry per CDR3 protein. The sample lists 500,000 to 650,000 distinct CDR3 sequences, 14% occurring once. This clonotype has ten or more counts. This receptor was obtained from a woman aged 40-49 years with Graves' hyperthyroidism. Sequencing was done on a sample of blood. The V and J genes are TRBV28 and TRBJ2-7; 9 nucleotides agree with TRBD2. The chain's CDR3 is CASSSSGVASYEQYF. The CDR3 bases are TGTGCCAGCAGTTCTAGCGGGGTTGCCTCCTACGAGCAGTACTTC.